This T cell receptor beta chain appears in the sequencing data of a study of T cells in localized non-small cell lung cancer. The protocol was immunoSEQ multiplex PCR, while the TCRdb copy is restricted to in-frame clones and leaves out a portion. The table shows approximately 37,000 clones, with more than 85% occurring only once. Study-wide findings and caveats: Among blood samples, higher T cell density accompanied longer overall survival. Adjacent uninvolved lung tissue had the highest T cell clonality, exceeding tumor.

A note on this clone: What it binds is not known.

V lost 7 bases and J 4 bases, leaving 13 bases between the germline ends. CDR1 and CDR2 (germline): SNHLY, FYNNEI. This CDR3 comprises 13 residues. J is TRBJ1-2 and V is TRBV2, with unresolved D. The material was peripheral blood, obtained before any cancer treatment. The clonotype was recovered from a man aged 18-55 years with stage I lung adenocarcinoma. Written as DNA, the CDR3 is TGTGCCAGCATAGAAGGAGGGCTCTATGGCTACACCTTC. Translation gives CASIEGGLYGYTF.